The clone carrying this TCR beta chain was found once. Its antigen is unknown. The entry originates in a study of shared clonotypes between healthy human individuals. Naive CD8 cells were CD45RO-negative, positively selected for CCR7, excluding terminally differentiated effector memory CD45RA+ cells. Healthy HIV-negative adults without recent acute infections or vaccinations served as donors. The germline V gene has CDR1 SGHRS and CDR2 YFSETQ. V gave up 4 bases and J gave up 3 bases; unmatched junction bases: 9. This CDR3 contains 15 residues. Study-wide points: The expectation was that sequencing depth would affect clonotype sharing among donors.

TCRdb's copy holds only in-frame clones and misses some; the assay was immunoSEQ multiplex PCR. This sample has hundreds of thousands of clones, with 80% to 95% found just once. The origin of this receptor is a young man in good health. V and J are TRBV5-1 and TRBJ2-7, with TRBD1 matching 8 bases. The sequenced sample was naive CD8+ T cells sorted from blood. CDR3 region: CASSQTGEEFYEQYF. CDR3 coding DNA: TGCGCCAGCAGCCAGACAGGGGAAGAGTTCTACGAGCAGTACTTC.